The following is a T cell receptor (beta chain) sequence with its context. Source study methods: Reference gene primer amplification gave nucleated cell count estimates. The table came from immunoSEQ multiplex PCR; TCRdb's copy has only in-frame clones and leaves some out. V, J and clone size reflect that table, while D and trimming were determined from the DNA. The sample consists of about 65,000 clones, approximately 94% of them appearing once. The CDR3 runs 17 residues. Per the germline V gene, CDR1 is SGDLS and CDR2 is YYNGEE. Trimming took 0 bases from V and 5 from J; bases not matched to a gene: 7. The data are from a study of blood T cell repertoires in COVID-19. Across the study: The study drew acute and convalescent COVID-19 samples from the United States, Italy and Spain. T cells, B-cell-depleted T cells, or PBMCs provided the cDNA or gDNA that served as material.

The V gene is TRBV9, the J gene TRBJ2-5; 13 bases agree with TRBD2. Sequencing input: peripheral blood. The receptor was isolated from a man aged 65-85 years with active COVID-19. The CDR3 nucleotides read TGTGCCAGCAGCGTAGGAACTAGCGGGGGGGCCGGGGAGACCCAGTACTTC. Residues: CASSVGTSGGAGETQYF.